Sequencing of this T cell receptor beta chain was carried out in a study of T cells after yellow fever vaccination. Study as a whole: Fractions of low cell number were prepared using SMART-Seq v4 Ultra Low Input.

Generation of TCR cDNA used 5'RACE template switching (which added a universal primer site and UMIs). MiXCR, run by TCRdb on the 5' RACE reads, gives a single entry per CDR3 protein. The sample contains about 500,000 distinct CDR3 sequences, around 16% of which appear only once. Germline V CDR1 and CDR2: SGHRS, YFSETQ. Losses at the gene ends were 0 bases for V and 0 bases for J; bases not matched to a gene: 6. There are 18 residues in the CDR3. V usage is TRBV5-1 and J usage is TRBJ2-2, with TRBD2 matching over 9 bases. This sample comprised PBMCs, obtained around 5 days after the first yellow fever vaccination. The clonotype originates from a man younger than 35 who received the YFV17D yellow fever vaccine. The CDR3 spells CASSLGLAVSANTGELFF. In DNA, the CDR3 is TGCGCCAGCAGCTTGGGACTAGCGGTTTCTGCGAACACCGGGGAGCTGTTTTTT.